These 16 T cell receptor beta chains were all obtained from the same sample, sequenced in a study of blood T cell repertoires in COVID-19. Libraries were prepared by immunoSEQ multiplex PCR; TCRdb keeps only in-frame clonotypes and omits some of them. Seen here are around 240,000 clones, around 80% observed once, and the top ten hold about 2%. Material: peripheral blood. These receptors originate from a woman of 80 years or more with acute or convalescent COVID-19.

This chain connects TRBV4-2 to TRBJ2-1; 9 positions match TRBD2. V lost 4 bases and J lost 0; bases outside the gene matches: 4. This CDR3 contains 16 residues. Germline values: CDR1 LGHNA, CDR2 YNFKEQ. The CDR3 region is CASSPFSGSSYNEQFF. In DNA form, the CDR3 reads TGTGCCAGCAGCCCCTTTAGCGGGAGCTCCTACAATGAGCAGTTCTTC.

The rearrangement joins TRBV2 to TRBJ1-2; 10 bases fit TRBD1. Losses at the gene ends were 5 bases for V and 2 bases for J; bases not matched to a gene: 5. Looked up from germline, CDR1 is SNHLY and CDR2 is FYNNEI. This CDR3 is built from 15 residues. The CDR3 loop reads CASSKRGQGNYGYTF. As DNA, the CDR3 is TGTGCCAGCAGTAAAAGGGGACAGGGGAACTATGGCTACACCTTC.

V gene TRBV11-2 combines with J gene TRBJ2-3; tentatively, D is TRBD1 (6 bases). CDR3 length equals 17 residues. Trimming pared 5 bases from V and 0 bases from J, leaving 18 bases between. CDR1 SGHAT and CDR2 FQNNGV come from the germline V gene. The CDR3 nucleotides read TGTGCCAGCAGCACCTCGATCCGGACAGCCAGCACAGATACGCAGTATTTT. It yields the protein CASSTSIRTASTDTQYF.

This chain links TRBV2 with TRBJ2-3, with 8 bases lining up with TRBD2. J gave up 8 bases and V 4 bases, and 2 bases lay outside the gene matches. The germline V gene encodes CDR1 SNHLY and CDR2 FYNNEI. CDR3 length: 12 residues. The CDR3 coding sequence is TGTGCCAGCAGTGTCCGGGGGGGTACGCAGTATTTT. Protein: CASSVRGGTQYF.

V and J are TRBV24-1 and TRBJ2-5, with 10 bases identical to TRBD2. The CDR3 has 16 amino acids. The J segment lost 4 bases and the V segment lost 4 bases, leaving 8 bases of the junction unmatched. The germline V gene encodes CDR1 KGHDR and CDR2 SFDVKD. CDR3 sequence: CATSDPTSGLGETQYF. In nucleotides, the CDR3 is TGTGCCACCAGTGACCCGACTAGCGGGCTTGGAGAGACCCAGTACTTC.

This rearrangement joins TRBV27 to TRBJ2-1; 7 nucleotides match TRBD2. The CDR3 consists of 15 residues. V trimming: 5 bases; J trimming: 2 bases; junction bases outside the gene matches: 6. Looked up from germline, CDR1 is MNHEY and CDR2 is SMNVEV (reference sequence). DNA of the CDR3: TGTGCCAGCAGTGACCTAGCGGCGACCTACAATGAGCAGTTCTTC. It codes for CASSDLAATYNEQFF.

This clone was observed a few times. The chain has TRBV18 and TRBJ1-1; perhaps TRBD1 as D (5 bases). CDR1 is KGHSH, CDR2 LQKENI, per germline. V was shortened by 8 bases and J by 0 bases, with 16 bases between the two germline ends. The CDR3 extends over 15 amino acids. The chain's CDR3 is CASQSGQLVNTEAFF. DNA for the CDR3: TGTGCCAGCCAGTCAGGGCAATTGGTGAACACTGAAGCTTTCTTT.

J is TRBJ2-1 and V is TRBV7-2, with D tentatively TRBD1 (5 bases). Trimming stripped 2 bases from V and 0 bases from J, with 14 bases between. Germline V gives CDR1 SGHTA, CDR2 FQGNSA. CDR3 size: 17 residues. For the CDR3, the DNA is TGTGCCAGCAGCTTACTGAACAGGATAAGCTCCTACAATGAGCAGTTCTTC. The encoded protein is CASSLLNRISSYNEQFF. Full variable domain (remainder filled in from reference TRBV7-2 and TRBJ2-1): GAGVSQSPSNKVTEKGKDVELRCDPISGHTALYWYRQSLGQGLEFLIYFQGNSAPDKSGLPSDRFSAERTGGSVSTLTIQRTQQEDSAVYLCASSLLNRISSYNEQFFGPGTRLTVL.

In DNA form, the CDR3 reads TGTGCCAGCAGTTTGAAAGCGACTAGCGGGAACTACGAGCAGTACTTC. Its translation is CASSLKATSGNYEQYF. The V call is TRBV27, the J call TRBJ2-7, with 11 bases fitting TRBD2. The trim removed 3 bases at V and 3 bases at J, leaving 7 bases unmatched. Looked up from germline, CDR1 is MNHEY and CDR2 is SMNVEV (reference sequence). CDR3 size: 16 residues.

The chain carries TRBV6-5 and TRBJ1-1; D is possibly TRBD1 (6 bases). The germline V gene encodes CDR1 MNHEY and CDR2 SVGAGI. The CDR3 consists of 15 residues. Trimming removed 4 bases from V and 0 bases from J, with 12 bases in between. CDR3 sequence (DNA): TGTGCCAGCAGTTTAAACAGGGTCCTGAACACTGAAGCTTTCTTT. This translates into CASSLNRVLNTEAFF.

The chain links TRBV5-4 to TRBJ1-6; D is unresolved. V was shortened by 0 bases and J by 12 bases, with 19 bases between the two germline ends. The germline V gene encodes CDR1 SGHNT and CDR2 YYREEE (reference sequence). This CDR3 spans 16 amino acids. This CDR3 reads CASSLGLNSLLEPLHF. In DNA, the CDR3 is TGTGCCAGCAGCTTGGGGCTGAATAGCCTCCTGGAACCCCTCCACTTT.

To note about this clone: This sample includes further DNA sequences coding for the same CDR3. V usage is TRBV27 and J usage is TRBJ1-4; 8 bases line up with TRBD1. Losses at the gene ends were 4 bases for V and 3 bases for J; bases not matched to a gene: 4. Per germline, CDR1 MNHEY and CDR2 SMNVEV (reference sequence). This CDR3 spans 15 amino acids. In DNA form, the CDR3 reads TGTGCCAGCAGTTGGAGGACAGGGTCTAATGAAAAACTGTTTTTT. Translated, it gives CASSWRTGSNEKLFF.

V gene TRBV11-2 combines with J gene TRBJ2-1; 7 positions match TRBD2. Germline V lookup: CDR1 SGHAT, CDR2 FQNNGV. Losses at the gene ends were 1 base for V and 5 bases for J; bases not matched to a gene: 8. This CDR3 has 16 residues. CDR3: CASSLVASGEHNEQFF. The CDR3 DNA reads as TGTGCCAGCAGCTTAGTTGCTAGCGGAGAACACAATGAGCAGTTCTTC.

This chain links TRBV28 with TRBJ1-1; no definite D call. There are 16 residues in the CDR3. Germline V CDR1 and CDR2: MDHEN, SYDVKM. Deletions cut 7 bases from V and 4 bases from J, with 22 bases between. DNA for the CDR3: TGTGCCAGCAATAAGCTTAACACGGGAGGGTCCACTGAAGCTTTCTTT. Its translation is CASNKLNTGGSTEAFF.

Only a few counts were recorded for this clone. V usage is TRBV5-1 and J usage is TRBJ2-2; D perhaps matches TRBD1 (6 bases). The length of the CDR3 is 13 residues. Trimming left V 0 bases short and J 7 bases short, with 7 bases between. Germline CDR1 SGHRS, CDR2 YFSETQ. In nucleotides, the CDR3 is TGCGCCAGCAGCTTGGAGGGGGACGGGGAGCTGTTTTTT. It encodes CASSLEGDGELFF.

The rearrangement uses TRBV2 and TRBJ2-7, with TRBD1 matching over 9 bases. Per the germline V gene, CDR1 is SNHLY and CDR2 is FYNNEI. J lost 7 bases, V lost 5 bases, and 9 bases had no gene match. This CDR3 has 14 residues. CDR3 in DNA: TGTGCCAGCAGTAGGGACAGGGCCATGGGAGAGCAGTACTTC. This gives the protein CASSRDRAMGEQYF.